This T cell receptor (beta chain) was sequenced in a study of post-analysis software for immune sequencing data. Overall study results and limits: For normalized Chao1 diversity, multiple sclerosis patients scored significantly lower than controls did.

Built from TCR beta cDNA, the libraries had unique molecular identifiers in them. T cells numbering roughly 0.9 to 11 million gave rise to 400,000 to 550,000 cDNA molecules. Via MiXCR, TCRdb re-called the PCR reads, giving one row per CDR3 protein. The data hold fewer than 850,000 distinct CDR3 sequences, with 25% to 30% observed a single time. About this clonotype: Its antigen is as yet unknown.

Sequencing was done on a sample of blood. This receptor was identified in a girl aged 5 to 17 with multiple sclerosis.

The CDR3 DNA is TGCAGTGCGCCCCAGCAGGGCTGGAGGCAGCCCCAGCATTTT. This codes for CSAPQQGWRQPQHF. The chain joins TRBV20-1 to TRBJ1-5; tentative D call: TRBD1 (5 bases). The length of the CDR3 is 14 residues. Trimming took 6 bases from V and 7 from J, leaving 19 bases between them. The germline CDR1 and CDR2 sequences are DFQATT and SNEGSKA (reference sequence).